Sequencing of this T cell receptor (beta chain) was carried out in a study of CD4+ T cells in melanoma. The V gene lost 1 base and the J gene lost 2 bases, with 13 bases spanning the gap. Germline V gives CDR1 SGHDT, CDR2 YYEEEE. CDR3 length: 15 amino acids. Study-level findings and limits: Reportedly, melanoma neoantigen-specific CD4+ T cells showed varied differentiation states. CD8+ T cell, macrophage and B cell function reportedly correlated with neoantigen-specific CD4+ T cells.

Comments on this clone: No antigen is known for it.

Assay: immunoSEQ multiplex PCR; the TCRdb copy retains only in-frame clones and omits some. The sample holds some 50,000 clones, roughly 87% seen once. The sample consisted of peripheral blood. This clonotype originated in a human donor with melanoma. This rearrangement joins TRBV5-6 to TRBJ2-7; unclear D gene. The CDR3 loop reads CASSLSKGSPYEQYF. The CDR3 DNA reads as TGTGCCAGCAGCTTGAGTAAGGGTTCTCCCTACGAGCAGTACTTC.